What follows are 21 T cell receptor beta chains derived from one specimen sequenced in a study of cytomegalovirus exposure and HLA in healthy donors. This PCR relied on a set of 60 Vbeta primers and 13 Jbeta primers. Data came from immunoSEQ multiplex PCR; TCRdb stores just in-frame clones and leaves some out. The profile covers 200,000 or so clones, with 82% appearing a single time and approximately 0.092% taken by the ten largest. The sequenced material came from PBMCs. Receptors originate from a boy younger than 10 in good health and CMV-seronegative.

The V gene is TRBV28, the J gene TRBJ1-1, with D hard to call. This CDR3 has 14 amino acids. V lost 1 base and J 5 bases, leaving 11 bases between the germline ends. The germline gives CDR1 MDHEN, CDR2 SYDVKM. The CDR3 reads CASSLSGGKTEAFF. CDR3 in DNA: TGTGCCAGCAGTTTATCGGGTGGAAAGACTGAAGCTTTCTTT.

CDR3 coding DNA: TGTGCCAGCAGTGGGAAGCGGGGGACTCAAGAGACCCAGTACTTC. Translated, it gives CASSGKRGTQETQYF. The V gene is TRBV2, the J gene TRBJ2-5; 8 bases are a match to TRBD2. The CDR3 totals 15 residues. The germline V gene encodes CDR1 SNHLY and CDR2 FYNNEI. Trimming cost V 4 bases and J 2 bases; bases outside gene matches: 6.

The chain employs TRBV10-3 and TRBJ1-3, with 11 bases identical to TRBD1. With V trimmed by 4 bases and J by 0 bases, 8 bases remained unmatched. Germline V gene lookup returns CDR1 ENHRY and CDR2 SYGVKD. CDR3 length equals 18 residues. CDR3 bases: TGTGCCATCAGTGGGACAGGGGGCCGCATCCGCTCTGGAAACACCATATATTTT. It yields the protein CAISGTGGRIRSGNTIYF.

The rearrangement links TRBV2 to TRBJ2-1; 10 nucleotides align to TRBD1. The J segment lost 2 bases and the V segment lost 6 bases, leaving 10 bases of the junction unmatched. The germline V gene has CDR1 SNHLY and CDR2 FYNNEI. This CDR3 is built from 17 residues. The CDR3, as DNA: TGTGCCAGCAGCTCAGGACAGGGGGGGTACCCCTACAATGAGCAGTTCTTC. Translated: CASSSGQGGYPYNEQFF.

The genes are TRBV10-3 and TRBJ2-1; 9 bases map to TRBD2. V shed 4 bases and J 2 bases; nucleotides not matched to a gene: 6. CDR3 length: 16 residues. Germline-derived CDR1 and CDR2 are ENHRY and SYGVKD. The CDR3 loop reads CAISGRGGGPYNEQFF. Here the CDR3 DNA reads TGTGCCATCAGTGGGCGGGGGGGAGGGCCCTACAATGAGCAGTTCTTC.

This chain uses TRBV7-6 with TRBJ1-6, with TRBD1 identical over 7 bases. Germline V gene sequence: CDR1 SGHVS, CDR2 FNYEAQ. V shed 5 bases and J 10 bases; nucleotides not matched to a gene: 8. This CDR3 spans 14 amino acids. The CDR3, as DNA: TGTGCCAGCAGCCCCCGACAGGGAGGATCACCCCTCCACTTT. The encoded protein is CASSPRQGGSPLHF.

The chain employs TRBV5-5 and TRBJ2-5, with D possibly TRBD1 on 5 matching bases. Germline V gene data show CDR1 as SGHKS and CDR2 as YYEKEE (reference sequence). CDR3 size: 14 residues. V was shortened by 0 bases and J by 5 bases, with 11 bases between the two germline ends. CDR3 region: CASSLAGAGETQYF. CDR3 coding DNA: TGTGCCAGCAGCTTGGCCGGAGCAGGGGAGACCCAGTACTTC.

The chain uses TRBV10-3 and TRBJ1-3, with 7 bases matching TRBD1. The CDR3 is made up of 18 amino acids. The germline V gene encodes CDR1 ENHRY and CDR2 SYGVKD. V shed 0 bases, J shed 1 base, and the junction held 9 bases outside the gene matches. CDR3 sequence reads: CAISESVGRGQSGNTIYF. CDR3 bases: TGTGCCATCAGTGAGTCGGTAGGAAGGGGGCAATCTGGAAACACCATATATTTT.

The gene calls are TRBV30 and TRBJ1-2; 7 positions match TRBD1. Germline V CDR1 and CDR2: GTSNPN, SVGIG (reference sequence). V shed 5 bases and J 8 bases; nucleotides not matched to a gene: 14. The CDR3 consists of 14 residues. The CDR3 coding sequence is TGTGCCTGGCCCAGGCCCGCAGGGGGAGGAGGCTACACCTTC. This sequence encodes CAWPRPAGGGGYTF.

This rearrangement joins TRBV5-4 to TRBJ1-1; 8 bases map to TRBD1. Looked up from germline, CDR1 is SGHNT and CDR2 is YYREEE (reference sequence). The CDR3 spans 14 residues. V trimming: 4 bases; J trimming: 4 bases; junction bases outside the gene matches: 6. This CDR3 reads CASSVTGVVTEAFF. CDR3 coding DNA: TGTGCCAGCAGCGTGACAGGGGTCGTCACTGAAGCTTTCTTT.

This clone was seen more than once but under ten times. V is TRBV10-3 and J is TRBJ1-2; TRBD1 aligns across 7 bases. The ends lost 6 bases at V and 8 bases at J; junction bases unmatched: 9. CDR3 length: 13 amino acids. Germline CDR1 reads ENHRY; CDR2 reads SYGVKD. CDR3 loop: CAIRATGAEGYTF. CDR3 nucleotides: TGTGCCATCAGAGCTACAGGGGCGGAGGGCTACACCTTC.

A remark on this clone: Germline is not matched at one junction end, which may reflect a read error. DNA for the CDR3: TGTGCCGGCTCACCAAGTAATGTGGCAGGGGTTAATTCACCCCTCCACTTT. As protein: CAGSPSNVAGVNSPLHF. V usage is TRBV18 and J usage is TRBJ1-6; D might be TRBD1 (6 bases). The CDR3 covers 17 residues. CDR1 KGHSH and CDR2 LQKENI come from the germline V gene. Variable domain in full (rest from reference TRBV18 and TRBJ1-6): NAGVMQNPRHLVRRRGQEARLRCSPMKGHSHVYWYRQLPEEGLKFMVYLQKENIIDESGMPKERFSAEFPKEGPSILRIQQVVRGDSAAYFCAGSPSNVAGVNSPLHFGNGTRLTVT.

The V call is TRBV2, the J call TRBJ2-7; tentative D call: TRBD1 (6 bases). CDR3 length equals 12 residues. Deletions cut 8 bases from V and 4 bases from J, with 12 bases between. Per germline, CDR1 SNHLY and CDR2 FYNNEI. The CDR3 nucleotides read TGTGCCAGCGGGGGCCGCTTTTACGAGCAGTACTTC. Its translation: CASGGRFYEQYF.

This sequence joins TRBV29-1 and TRBJ1-2, with 7 bases matching TRBD1. This CDR3 contains 14 residues. The V segment lost 2 bases and the J segment 4 bases; nucleotides outside the gene matches: 7. Germline CDR1 reads SQVTM; CDR2 reads ANQGSEA. CDR3: CSVESTGLVYGYTF. The CDR3 DNA sequence: TGCAGCGTTGAATCGACAGGGCTAGTCTATGGCTACACCTTC.

V is TRBV6-1 and J is TRBJ1-5; no reliable D call. Trimming cost V 6 bases and J 0 bases, with 6 bases left between them. Germline V gene lookup returns CDR1 MNHNS and CDR2 SASEGT. This CDR3 has 13 residues. The chain's CDR3 is CASSPYSNQPQHF. The DNA for the CDR3 is TGTGCCAGCAGCCCTTATAGCAATCAGCCCCAGCATTTT.

The V call is TRBV2, the J call TRBJ1-4; 7 positions match TRBD1. Germline V gives CDR1 SNHLY, CDR2 FYNNEI. Losses at the gene ends were 7 bases for V and 4 bases for J; bases not matched to a gene: 12. This CDR3 contains 16 residues. The CDR3 region is CASTPPRGDYNEKLFF. The CDR3, as DNA: TGTGCCAGCACCCCCCCCAGGGGGGATTATAATGAAAAACTGTTTTTT.

This sequence joins TRBV29-1 and TRBJ2-1; 11 bases line up with TRBD2. V dropped 6 bases and J dropped 2; count of bases not matched to a gene: 6. Germline lookup yields CDR1 SQVTM and CDR2 ANQGSEA. CDR3 length: 15 residues. CDR3 nucleotides: TGCAGCGTCGTTCATAGCGGGGGGGCCTACAATGAGCAGTTCTTC. It specifies CSVVHSGGAYNEQFF.

This clone was seen a few times. This chain links TRBV15 with TRBJ2-2, with 8 positions matching TRBD2. The V and J ends lost 2 bases and 1 base, in that order; junction bases with no gene match: 6. This CDR3 region has 17 residues. Germline CDR1 reads LNHNV; CDR2 reads YYDKDF (reference sequence). The CDR3 coding sequence is TGTGCCACCAGCAGAAGGTCCCTAGCGGGGAACACCGGGGAGCTGTTTTTT. Translation gives CATSRRSLAGNTGELFF.

CDR3: CASSVEGGAGEQYF. DNA of the CDR3: TGTGCCAGCAGCGTAGAGGGGGGGGCGGGAGAGCAGTACTTC. The gene calls are TRBV9 and TRBJ2-7; D is possibly TRBD2 (7 bases). Germline values: CDR1 SGDLS, CDR2 YYNGEE. V lost 0 bases to trimming and J lost 7 bases, with 14 bases between them. There are 14 residues in the CDR3.

The genes are TRBV6-6 and TRBJ2-3; 9 bases fit TRBD2. CDR1 MNHNY and CDR2 SVGAGI come from the germline V gene (reference sequence). J gave up 2 bases and V 5 bases, and 8 bases lay outside the gene matches. CDR3 length: 16 amino acids. In DNA, the CDR3 is TGTGCCAGCAGTCCCCGAAGCGGGGGGAACACAGATACGCAGTATTTT. Translation gives CASSPRSGGNTDTQYF.

This clone was detected a few times. V usage is TRBV10-3 and J usage is TRBJ1-1; D gene uncertain. Germline assignment: CDR1 ENHRY and CDR2 SYGVKD. V was clipped by 5 bases and J by 5 bases, with 12 bases between them. The CDR3 totals 13 residues. The CDR3 sequence is CAISQQAGTEAFF. The DNA for the CDR3 is TGTGCCATCAGTCAGCAGGCGGGTACTGAAGCTTTCTTT.